One and the same sample provided the 27 T cell receptor beta chains below, sequenced in a study of cytomegalovirus exposure and HLA in healthy donors. The PCR employed 60 Vbeta primers together with 13 Jbeta primers. Sequencing was performed with immunoSEQ multiplex PCR; in TCRdb, only in-frame clones are kept and a portion is missing. The specimen's table records under 70,000 clones. The sample consisted of PBMCs. These receptors were taken from a female donor in good health and CMV-seropositive.

The chain combines TRBV28 with TRBJ1-5; TRBD1 agrees at 7 bases. V shed 5 bases and J 1 base; nucleotides not matched to a gene: 5. CDR3 length: 15 amino acids. Germline-derived CDR1 and CDR2 are MDHEN and SYDVKM. In nucleotides, the CDR3 is TGTGCCAGCAGTGGAGGGGACAGAAGCAATCAGCCCCAGCATTTT. Translated: CASSGGDRSNQPQHF.

The CDR3 sequence: CASSLEGATQYF. In DNA, the CDR3 is TGCGCCAGCAGCTTGGAAGGGGCGACGCAGTATTTT. This sequence joins TRBV5-1 and TRBJ2-3, with D maybe TRBD1 (5 bases). The CDR3 runs to 12 residues. Trimming removed 0 bases at V and 9 bases at J, with 8 bases between. The germline CDR1 and CDR2 sequences are SGHRS and YFSETQ.

This sequence joins TRBV7-2 and TRBJ1-2; D call uncertain. The CDR3 sequence is 14 residues long. Trimming removed 4 bases at V and 7 bases at J, with 16 bases between. Germline V CDR1 and CDR2: SGHTA, FQGNSA. For the CDR3, the DNA is TGTGCCAGCAGCTCCGGGGTTGCGGCCCGTGGCTACACCTTC. Encoded protein: CASSSGVAARGYTF. Full variable domain (rest looked up from reference TRBV7-2 and TRBJ1-2): GAGVSQSPSNKVTEKGKDVELRCDPISGHTALYWYRQSLGQGLEFLIYFQGNSAPDKSGLPSDRFSAERTGGSVSTLTIQRTQQEDSAVYLCASSSGVAARGYTFGSGTRLTVV.

V is TRBV18 and J is TRBJ2-7; D may be TRBD1 (6 bases). Germline loops: CDR1 KGHSH, CDR2 LQKENI. The CDR3 is 13 amino acids. V lost 4 bases and J lost 3, with 10 bases in between. CDR3 bases: TGTGCCAGCTCACGGGGACAAGACTACGAGCAGTACTTC. It encodes CASSRGQDYEQYF.

This sequence joins TRBV6-4 and TRBJ1-1, with 7 bases fitting TRBD1. Trimming cost V 6 bases and J 6 bases; bases outside gene matches: 10. The germline V gene has CDR1 MRHNA and CDR2 SNTAGT. The length of the CDR3 is 14 residues. The CDR3 region has the DNA TGTGCCAGCAGCGCCAATCCAGGGGGACCTGAAGCTTTCTTT. Residues: CASSANPGGPEAFF.

The chain combines TRBV28 with TRBJ1-2; a possible D gene is TRBD1 (5 bases). Germline CDR1 and CDR2: MDHEN and SYDVKM. V was trimmed by 7 bases and J by 6 bases, leaving 15 bases between them. This CDR3 has 13 amino acids. The DNA of the CDR3 is TGTGCCAGCAATGCCGTCCGGGGGAATGGCTACACCTTC. This translates into CASNAVRGNGYTF.

This rearrangement joins TRBV6-1 to TRBJ2-3; D possibly corresponds to TRBD2 (5 bases). Trimming left V 5 bases short and J 4 bases short, with 10 bases between. The CDR3 is 13 residues long. Germline V gene sequence: CDR1 MNHNS, CDR2 SASEGT. The CDR3 protein is CASSFYSADTQYF. The CDR3 region has the DNA TGTGCCAGCAGTTTTTATAGCGCAGATACGCAGTATTTT.

V usage is TRBV28 and J usage is TRBJ2-7; tentative D call: TRBD1 (5 bases). CDR1 and CDR2 from the germline V gene are MDHEN and SYDVKM. Trimming pared 6 bases from V and 0 bases from J, leaving 18 bases between. CDR3 size: 16 residues. The CDR3 loop is CASRSSTAQSSYEQYF. CDR3 in DNA: TGTGCCAGCAGATCCTCGACAGCACAAAGCTCCTACGAGCAGTACTTC.

The chain employs TRBV7-3 and TRBJ1-1, with TRBD1 matching 7 bases. The CDR3 consists of 14 residues. The V segment lost 5 bases and the J segment 4 bases; nucleotides outside the gene matches: 7. Germline V gene sequence: CDR1 SGHTA, CDR2 FQGTGA. CDR3 in amino acids: CASSPYGTATEAFF. CDR3 DNA: TGTGCCAGCAGCCCATACGGGACAGCCACTGAAGCTTTCTTT. Variable domain in full (rest from reference TRBV7-3 and TRBJ1-1): GAGVSQTPSNKVTEKGKYVELRCDPISGHTALYWYRQSLGQGPEFLIYFQGTGAADDSGLPNDRFFAVRPEGSVSTLKIQRTERGDSAVYLCASSPYGTATEAFFGQGTRLTVV.

The V and J genes are TRBV2 and TRBJ1-2; TRBD1 matches at 7 bases. The V and J ends lost 5 bases and 8 bases, in that order; junction bases with no gene match: 11. In germline, CDR1 is SNHLY, CDR2 FYNNEI. This CDR3 is 14 amino acids long. The CDR3 loop is CASSPLTGDQGYTF. Here the CDR3 DNA reads TGTGCCAGCAGTCCACTTACAGGGGATCAAGGCTACACCTTC.

The V and J genes are TRBV28 and TRBJ1-2, with 9 positions matching TRBD1. This CDR3 region has 13 residues. J was trimmed by 7 bases and V by 8 bases; bases with no gene match: 8. Looked up from germline, CDR1 is MDHEN and CDR2 is SYDVKM. The CDR3 bases are TGTGCCAGCCTATCCGGACAGGGGACTGGCTACACCTTC. It is translated as CASLSGQGTGYTF.

This chain connects TRBV30 to TRBJ1-2; D not certain. The CDR3 runs to 13 residues. V was cut by 1 base and J by 6 bases, with 12 bases left in between. Germline V lookup: CDR1 GTSNPN, CDR2 SVGIG (reference sequence). CDR3 nucleotides: TGTGCCTGGAGTGCGGCGGATACTGATGGCTACACCTTC. Its protein product is CAWSAADTDGYTF.

This chain uses TRBV28 with TRBJ2-5; D is uncertain. The CDR3 runs to 12 residues. CDR1 is MDHEN, CDR2 SYDVKM, per germline. V was pared by 7 bases and J by 4 bases, with 10 bases between. CDR3 protein: CASTYPGETQYF. The CDR3 DNA sequence: TGTGCCAGCACTTACCCAGGAGAGACCCAGTACTTC.

The chain links TRBV14 to TRBJ2-1; 12 bases fit TRBD2. The germline V gene encodes CDR1 SGHDN and CDR2 FVKESK. The CDR3 consists of 15 residues. The ends lost 2 bases at V and 6 bases at J; junction bases unmatched: 2. As DNA, the CDR3 is TGTGCCAGCAGCCAACTAGCGGGAGGGGGCAATGAGCAGTTCTTC. As protein: CASSQLAGGGNEQFF. Full variable domain (remainder filled in from reference TRBV14 and TRBJ2-1): EAGVTQFPSHSVIEKGQTVTLRCDPISGHDNLYWYRRVMGKEIKFLLHFVKESKQDESGMPNNRFLAERTGGTYSTLKVQPAELEDSGVYFCASSQLAGGGNEQFFGPGTRLTVL.

The chain carries TRBV27 and TRBJ2-5, with D possibly TRBD2 on 5 matching bases. CDR3 size: 15 residues. Germline CDR1 and CDR2: MNHEY and SMNVEV (reference sequence). The ends were cut back, 5 bases at V and 4 bases at J, with 17 bases in the middle. The CDR3 region has the DNA TGTGCCAGCAGTAGGACGCGAGCTGCGGGAGAGACCCAGTACTTC. It is translated as CASSRTRAAGETQYF.

The chain carries TRBV5-1 and TRBJ1-1, with D tentatively TRBD1 (5 bases). Germline V gene data show CDR1 as SGHRS and CDR2 as YFSETQ. The CDR3 covers 15 residues. With 0 bases removed from V and 7 bases from J, the gap between germline ends came to 16 bases. As DNA, the CDR3 is TGCGCCAGCAGCTTGGGTAGTCAGGGTTGGGATGAAGCTTTCTTT. Its protein is CASSLGSQGWDEAFF.

The V call is TRBV28, the J call TRBJ2-1; TRBD2 might be the D (6 bases). Trimming took 7 bases from V and 4 from J, leaving 17 bases between them. This CDR3 has 15 amino acids. CDR1 and CDR2 from the germline V gene are MDHEN and SYDVKM. CDR3 region: CASTLGTQHYNEQFF. The CDR3 nucleotides are TGTGCCAGCACACTCGGGACTCAACATTACAATGAGCAGTTCTTC.

CDR3 protein: CASSIEGGDYEQYF. The CDR3 DNA sequence: TGTGCCAGTAGTATCGAGGGAGGGGATTACGAGCAGTACTTC. The rearrangement joins TRBV19 to TRBJ2-7; 7 nucleotides align to TRBD2. The CDR3 spans 14 residues. Germline V gene lookup returns CDR1 LNHDA and CDR2 SQIVND (reference sequence). Germline trimming cut 3 bases from V and 4 bases from J; bases unmatched to any gene: 6. Combining the CDR3 with reference TRBV19 and TRBJ2-7 gives the whole variable domain DGGITQSPKYLFRKEGQNVTLSCEQNLNHDAMYWYRQDPGQGLRLIYYSQIVNDFQKGDIAEGYSVSREKKESFPLTVTSAQKNPTAFYLCASSIEGGDYEQYFGPGTRLTVT.

The chain joins TRBV4-1 to TRBJ1-2; no firm D call. With 0 bases removed from V and 2 bases from J, the gap between germline ends came to 7 bases. Per the germline V gene, CDR1 is MGHRA and CDR2 is YSYEKL. This CDR3 is built from 14 residues. CDR3 sequence reads: CASSQDPGNYGYTF. CDR3 coding DNA: TGCGCCAGCAGCCAAGACCCGGGAAACTATGGCTACACCTTC.

This chain links TRBV18 with TRBJ1-2; TRBD1 agrees at 7 bases. The CDR3 length is 15 residues. Trimming took 4 bases from V and 3 from J; bases not matched to a gene: 8. Germline V gene sequence: CDR1 KGHSH, CDR2 LQKENI. DNA for the CDR3: TGTGCCAGCTCACAACAACAGGGGTCGGACTATGGCTACACCTTC. Protein: CASSQQQGSDYGYTF.

Considering frequency, this clone is medium-sized. The chain's CDR3 is CASSQEEGRGTQYF. CDR3 DNA: TGCGCCAGCAGCCAAGAAGAGGGCAGAGGGACCCAGTACTTC. The chain links TRBV4-3 to TRBJ2-5, with a tentative D call TRBD2 (5 bases). CDR3 length equals 14 residues. Trimming stripped 0 bases from V and 7 bases from J, with 12 bases between. Germline CDR1 and CDR2: LGHNA and YSLEER.

The CDR3 here is CASSQGLAGGADEQYF. Here the CDR3 DNA reads TGTGCCAGCAGCCAAGGGCTAGCGGGAGGGGCTGACGAGCAGTACTTC. This chain uses TRBV4-2 with TRBJ2-7; 12 nucleotides agree with TRBD2. The CDR3 length is 16 residues. The V gene end was trimmed by 1 base and the J gene end by 5 bases; junction bases not matched to a gene: 6. Germline V lookup: CDR1 LGHNA, CDR2 YNFKEQ.

J is TRBJ2-2 and V is TRBV4-1; TRBD2 matches 11 bases. CDR1 and CDR2 (germline): MGHRA, YSYEKL. The CDR3 consists of 17 residues. V shed 1 base, J shed 4 bases, and the junction held 5 bases outside the gene matches. Written as DNA, the CDR3 is TGCGCCAGCAGCCAAGGGATAGCGGGGGGGCCCACCGGGGAGCTGTTTTTT. Translating it yields CASSQGIAGGPTGELFF.

The genes are TRBV7-2 and TRBJ1-3; D might be TRBD1 (6 bases). The V and J ends lost 5 bases and 0 bases respectively, with 17 bases between them. In germline, CDR1 is SGHTA, CDR2 FQGNSA. The CDR3 extends over 17 amino acids. CDR3 bases: TGTGCCAGCAGCCCTCCAAATGGACAGTTCTCTGGAAACACCATATATTTT. Translated, it gives CASSPPNGQFSGNTIYF.

CDR3 sequence reads: CAISESVGLAGDEQYF. CDR3 sequence (DNA): TGTGCCATCAGTGAGTCGGTGGGTCTAGCGGGCGACGAGCAGTACTTC. The J gene is TRBJ2-7, the V gene TRBV10-3, with 8 bases aligning to TRBD2. Germline V gene sequence: CDR1 ENHRY, CDR2 SYGVKD. The V and J ends lost 0 bases and 5 bases, in that order; junction bases with no gene match: 9. CDR3 length: 16 residues.

On this clone itself: A junction end diverges from the germline sequence, so it may reflect a read error. The genes are TRBV30 and TRBJ2-1; 7 bases agree with TRBD2. This CDR3 has 15 residues. From germline, CDR1 is GTSNPN and CDR2 SVGIG (reference sequence). The CDR3 DNA reads as TGTGCCGGGAGGAAGCCAGCGGGACCTTACAATGAGCAGTTCTTC. Translation gives CAGRKPAGPYNEQFF. Together with reference TRBV30 and TRBJ2-1, the CDR3 gives the full variable domain: SQTIHQWPATLVQPVGSPLSLECTVEGTSNPNLYWYRQAAGRGLQLLFYSVGIGQISSEVPQNLSASRPQDRQFILSSKKLLLSDSGFYLCAGRKPAGPYNEQFFGPGTRLTVL.

V is TRBV7-2 and J is TRBJ1-6, with D possibly being TRBD1 (6 bases). V was trimmed by 1 base and J by 9 bases, leaving 13 bases between them. The CDR3 has 15 amino acids. CDR1 SGHTA and CDR2 FQGNSA come from the germline V gene. CDR3 in amino acids: CASSLGGQAGSPLHF. The CDR3 nucleotides read TGTGCCAGCAGCTTAGGGGGGCAGGCTGGTTCACCCCTCCACTTT.